Listed below are T cell receptor beta chains from one sample, sequenced in a study of CD8 T cells in Susac syndrome. TCRdb fed the immunoSEQ multiplex PCR reads into MiXCR, producing one record per CDR3 protein. The data contain some 90,000 distinct CDR3 sequences, roughly 93% of them singletons. Sequencing input: CD8+ T cells from PBMCs. These receptors were obtained from a human donor in good health. Both conserved end residues are part of each CDR3. D genes are given only for firm matches. Some rows have no size entry. The others give once, few or many, or a class for an expanded clone.

TRBV3-1	TRBD1	-	TRBJ2-2	TGTGCCAGCAGCCAAACCGGGACAGCCACCGGGGAGCTGTTTTTT	CASSQTGTATGELFF
TRBV5-4	TRBD2	-	TRBJ2-5	TGTGCCAGCAGCGGCGGGACGGAGTTAAGCGGGGGGGCCCAGTACTTC	CASSGGTELSGGAQYF
TRBV12-3/TRBV12-4	-	-	TRBJ1-3	TGTGCCAGCAGTTTTGTCACAGGCTCTGAAAACACCATATATTTT	CASSFVTGSENTIYF
TRBV7-8	TRBD1	-	TRBJ2-3	TGTGCCAGCAGCTTAGCGTGGCAGGGGGCGGTGAGGACGCAGTATTTT	CASSLAWQGAVRTQYF
TRBV7-6	-	once	TRBJ2-3	TGTGCCAGCAGCTTAGGAGGCAGTACGGCGCAGTATTTT	CASSLGGSTAQYF
TRBV3-1	-	-	TRBJ2-2	TGTGCCAGCAGCCAAGACAGGGAAATTTTCGGGGAGCTGTTTTTT	CASSQDREIFGELFF
TRBV28	-	few	TRBJ2-7	TGTGCCAGCAGTCCGAGGTGGGCCCACGAGCAGTACTTC	CASSPRWAHEQYF
TRBV6-1	-	-	TRBJ2-5	TGTGCCAGCAGTGTTTGGCTCGGAGGAGAACAAGAGACCCAGTACTTC	CASSVWLGGEQETQYF
TRBV6-1	-	few	TRBJ1-4	TGTGCCAGCAGTGACCGACAGGACGACCCTAATGAAAAACTGTTTTTT	CASSDRQDDPNEKLFF
TRBV3-1	-	-	TRBJ2-7	TGTGCCAGCAGCCAAGGCGGCGGAGTCTACGAGCAGTACTTC	CASSQGGGVYEQYF
TRBV3-1	-	-	TRBJ2-5	TGTGCCAGCAGCCAAGAAGGGGTCGGAAGTCAAGAGACCCAGTACTTC	CASSQEGVGSQETQYF
TRBV29-1	-	-	TRBJ2-2	TGCAGCGTTGAGGTCCCCACCGGGGAGCTGTTTTTT	CSVEVPTGELFF
TRBV5-6	-	-	TRBJ1-4	TGTGCCAGCAGCTTTGGTGAAAAACTGTTTTTT	CASSFGEKLFF
TRBV20-1	-	-	TRBJ1-5	TGCAGTGCTAGCGCCCGGGACACTTATAGCAATCAGCCCCAGCATTTT	CSASARDTYSNQPQHF
TRBV7-9	-	-	TRBJ2-3	TGTGCCAGCAGCCCTGGGGGGATTAGCACAGATACGCAGTATTTT	CASSPGGISTDTQYF
TRBV5-6	-	-	TRBJ2-1	TGTGCCAGCAGCTTGGCCTCGGCGGGGGCGGGAGCTGAGCAGTTCTTC	CASSLASAGAGAEQFF
TRBV3-1	-	-	TRBJ2-5	TGTGCCAGCAGCCCTGAGTCGTGGCAGGGGTGGGAGACCCAGTACTTC	CASSPESWQGWETQYF
TRBV29-1	-	-	TRBJ1-1	TGCAGCGTTGAGTGGTCGGTCGTAGGAACTGAAGCTTTCTTT	CSVEWSVVGTEAFF
TRBV27	-	-	TRBJ2-7	TGTGCCAGCAGTTTGCACAGGAAAACCGAGCAGTACTTC	CASSLHRKTEQYF
TRBV7-3	-	once	TRBJ2-1	TGTGCCAGCAGCTCCGGACTGGGCCCCTACAATGAGCAGTTCTTC	CASSSGLGPYNEQFF
TRBV6-4	TRBD1	-	TRBJ2-2	TGTGCCAGCCAGACAGGGATCGGCACCGGGGAGCTGTTTTTT	CASQTGIGTGELFF